Presented here are 5 T cell receptor beta chains from one specimen sequenced in a study of T cells in localized non-small cell lung cancer. The assay was immunoSEQ multiplex PCR, and TCRdb's table has in-frame clones only and misses some. This table holds around 880 clones, approximately 31% found once. The source material was normal lung tissue next to the tumor, sampled before any cancer treatment. The receptor source for this set is a female donor older than 55 with stage III squamous cell lung carcinoma.

V gene TRBV28 combines with J gene TRBJ1-1; D remains unclear. CDR1 is MDHEN, CDR2 SYDVKM, per germline. Trimming shortened V by 7 bases and J by 0 bases, and 9 bases separated the two germline ends. The CDR3 is made up of 13 amino acids. CDR3 nucleotides: TGTGCCAGCACCCCCCAGGTGAACACTGAAGCTTTCTTT. Protein sequence: CASTPQVNTEAFF.

The chain joins TRBV5-1 to TRBJ1-1, with D possibly TRBD1 on 6 matching bases. This CDR3 has 15 amino acids. The V end lost 3 bases, the J end lost 0 bases, and 12 bases lay between the germline ends. Germline CDR1 SGHRS, CDR2 YFSETQ. The CDR3 DNA reads as TGCGCCAGCAGCTCTCAAGGGGGGGTGAACACTGAAGCTTTCTTT. Its translation: CASSSQGGVNTEAFF. Full variable domain (missing parts from reference TRBV5-1 and TRBJ1-1): KAGVTQTPRYLIKTRGQQVTLSCSPISGHRSVSWYQQTPGQGLQFLFEYFSETQRNKGNFPGRFSGRQFSNSRSEMNVSTLELGDSALYLCASSSQGGVNTEAFFGQGTRLTVV.

The V gene is TRBV9, the J gene TRBJ2-3; TRBD2 aligns across 10 bases. The germline V gene has CDR1 SGDLS and CDR2 YYNGEE. With 4 bases clipped from V and 6 bases from J, the junction kept 17 bases outside the gene matches. The CDR3 runs to 18 residues. This CDR3 reads CASSRNPSSGGAPDTQYF. The CDR3 coding sequence is TGTGCCAGCAGCAGAAACCCCTCCAGCGGGGGGGCCCCTGATACGCAGTATTTT.

This rearrangement joins TRBV18 to TRBJ2-7; perhaps TRBD1 as D (6 bases). Deletions cut 6 bases from V and 2 bases from J, with 14 bases between. The CDR3 is made up of 14 amino acids. Germline V gene data show CDR1 as KGHSH and CDR2 as LQKENI. The chain's CDR3 is CASSYETGPYEQYF. CDR3 nucleotide sequence: TGTGCCAGCTCCTACGAGACAGGTCCCTACGAGCAGTACTTC.

The chain uses TRBV25-1 and TRBJ2-2; 7 positions agree with TRBD1. This CDR3 comprises 16 residues. Losses at the gene ends were 3 bases for V and 2 bases for J; bases not matched to a gene: 6. Germline lookup yields CDR1 MGHDK and CDR2 SYGVNS. The DNA for the CDR3 is TGTGCCAGCAGTGACGCCGGGACAGCTAACACCGGGGAGCTGTTTTTT. This encodes CASSDAGTANTGELFF. The variable domain in full, with the rest retrieved from reference TRBV25-1 and TRBJ2-2, is EADIYQTPRYLVIGTGKKITLECSQTMGHDKMYWYQQDPGMELHLIHYSYGVNSTEKGDLSSESTVSRIRTEHFPLTLESARPSHTSQYLCASSDAGTANTGELFFGEGSRLTVL.